This record looks at one T cell receptor (beta chain) sequence and its context. In the authors' workflow: How many nucleated cells were present was estimated from reference gene primer amplification. Only in-frame clones appear in the TCRdb table, and some are missing; sequencing was by immunoSEQ multiplex PCR. V, J and clone size are taken as reported in that table, and D and trimming were inferred from the DNA itself. The sample comprises around 24,000 clones, around 88% of which are singletons, and 25% to 30% rests with the top ten. The CDR3 has 17 residues. The germline gives CDR1 MDHEN, CDR2 SYDVKM. With V trimmed by 6 bases and J by 9 bases, 12 bases remained unmatched. This sample was included in a study of blood T cell repertoires in COVID-19.

The material sequenced was peripheral blood. V is TRBV28 and J is TRBJ2-1, with TRBD2 matching 15 bases. The clonotype comes from a human donor with active COVID-19. The donor label of this sample is uncertain. In nucleotides, the CDR3 is TGTGCCAGCAGCACCTCCACTTGGACTAGCGGGAGGGCTGAGCAGTTCTTC. Translated: CASSTSTWTSGRAEQFF.